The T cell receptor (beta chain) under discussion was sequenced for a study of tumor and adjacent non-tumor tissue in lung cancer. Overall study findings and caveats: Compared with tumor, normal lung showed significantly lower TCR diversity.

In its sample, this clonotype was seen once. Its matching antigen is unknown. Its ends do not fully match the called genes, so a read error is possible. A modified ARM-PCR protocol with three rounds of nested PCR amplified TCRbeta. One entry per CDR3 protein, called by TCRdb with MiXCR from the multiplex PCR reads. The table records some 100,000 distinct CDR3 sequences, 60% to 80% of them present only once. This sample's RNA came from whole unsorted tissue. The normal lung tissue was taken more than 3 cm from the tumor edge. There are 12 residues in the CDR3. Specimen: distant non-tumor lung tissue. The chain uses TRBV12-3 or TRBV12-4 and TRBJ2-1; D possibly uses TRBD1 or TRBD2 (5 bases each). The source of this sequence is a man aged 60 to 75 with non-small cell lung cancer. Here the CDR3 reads CASSLRSRELFF. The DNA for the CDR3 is TGTGCCAGCAGCCTCCGTAGCAGGGAGCTGTTCTTC.